There are many counts of the clone carrying this TCR beta chain. The sample's time point: newly diagnosed GD, antithyroid drugs for less than 3 months. PBMCs provided the RNA from which the TCR library was made. Arm-PCR of CDR3 regions and iRepertoire HTBI primers were used to build TCR beta libraries. From the multiplex PCR reads, TCRdb called clonotypes with MiXCR, one entry per CDR3 protein. The sample has some 250,000 distinct CDR3 sequences, 15% to 20% seen once. This record comes from a study of regulatory T cells in long-lasting Graves disease. In germline, CDR1 is LNHDA, CDR2 SQIVND (reference sequence). The trim removed 2 bases at V and 7 bases at J, leaving 12 bases unmatched. The CDR3 length is 18 residues. The sample was also linked to a second study, of T cells in Graves' hyperthyroidism and ophthalmopathy.

The sample in question was peripheral blood mononuclear cells (PBMCs), obtained at new diagnosis, from a patient treated with antithyroid drugs. The TCR sequence derives from a woman aged 25 to 39 with Graves disease. The chain uses TRBV19 and TRBJ2-1; 12 bases are shared with TRBD2. CDR3 DNA: TGTGCCAGTAGTATAATCCCAAAGACTAGCGGGGGCAGGAATGAGCAGTTCTTC. Encoded protein: CASSIIPKTSGGRNEQFF.